These T cell receptor beta chains were read from a single sample in a study of blood T cell repertoires in COVID-19. Sequencing was performed with immunoSEQ multiplex PCR; in TCRdb, only in-frame clones are kept and a portion is missing. The data contain more than 150,000 clones, nearly 90% of them seen just once; the ten biggest clones take up less than 0.7%. Sequencing was done on a sample of peripheral blood. These receptors were obtained from a man aged 50-60 years with acute or convalescent COVID-19. The CDR3 runs from the conserved cysteine through the conserved F or W. A D gene is named only where the DNA matches it firmly. Clone size is not always given. Where it is, it says once, few, many or a class for expanded clones.

abundance: .; v_gene: TRBV7-2; d_gene: TRBD1; j_gene: TRBJ1-2; CDR3aa: CASSTGTGNYGYTF; CDR3nt: TGTGCCAGCAGTACCGGGACAGGCAACTATGGCTACACCTTC
abundance: .; v_gene: TRBV5-1; d_gene: .; j_gene: TRBJ2-1; CDR3aa: CASSFGESSYNEQFF; CDR3nt: TGCGCCAGCAGCTTTGGGGAGAGCTCCTACAATGAGCAGTTCTTC
abundance: .; v_gene: TRBV29-1; d_gene: .; j_gene: TRBJ1-1; CDR3aa: CSVLGRGTEAFF; CDR3nt: TGCAGCGTTTTGGGGAGGGGCACTGAAGCTTTCTTT
abundance: .; v_gene: TRBV4-1; d_gene: .; j_gene: TRBJ1-6; CDR3aa: CASSLQVEGAPLHF; CDR3nt: TGCGCCAGCAGCCTCCAAGTGGAGGGCGCACCCCTCCACTTT
abundance: .; v_gene: TRBV10-3; d_gene: TRBD1; j_gene: TRBJ1-1; CDR3aa: CAISERQGLGAFF; CDR3nt: TGTGCCATCAGTGAGCGACAGGGCCTGGGGGCTTTCTTT
abundance: few; v_gene: TRBV27; d_gene: TRBD1; j_gene: TRBJ1-1; CDR3aa: CASSSTGGMNTEAFF; CDR3nt: TGTGCCAGCAGTTCGACAGGGGGCATGAACACTGAAGCTTTCTTT
abundance: .; v_gene: TRBV19; d_gene: TRBD2; j_gene: TRBJ2-1; CDR3aa: CASRAGGSSYNEQFF; CDR3nt: TGTGCCAGCAGAGCGGGAGGGAGCTCCTACAATGAGCAGTTCTTC
abundance: once; v_gene: TRBV11-3; d_gene: .; j_gene: TRBJ1-2; CDR3aa: CASSLGPGTNGYTF; CDR3nt: TGTGCCAGCAGCTTAGGTCCAGGCACGAATGGCTACACCTTC
abundance: .; v_gene: TRBV9; d_gene: TRBD1; j_gene: TRBJ1-1; CDR3aa: CASSPETGDSPEAFF; CDR3nt: TGTGCCAGCAGCCCAGAGACAGGGGACAGCCCTGAAGCTTTCTTT
abundance: .; v_gene: TRBV14; d_gene: TRBD1; j_gene: TRBJ1-2; CDR3aa: CASSIRTGDHYGYTF; CDR3nt: TGTGCCAGCAGCATACGGACAGGGGACCACTATGGCTACACCTTC
abundance: few; v_gene: TRBV4-1; d_gene: TRBD1; j_gene: TRBJ1-4; CDR3aa: CASSQVGAGGNEKLFF; CDR3nt: TGCGCCAGCAGCCAAGTCGGGGCAGGGGGTAATGAAAAACTGTTTTTT
abundance: .; v_gene: TRBV27; d_gene: TRBD1; j_gene: TRBJ1-1; CDR3aa: CASSLYRGSDTEAFF; CDR3nt: TGTGCCAGCAGTTTATACAGGGGGTCGGACACTGAAGCTTTCTTT
abundance: .; v_gene: TRBV5-4; d_gene: TRBD1; j_gene: TRBJ2-7; CDR3aa: CASSPAGTGISYEQYF; CDR3nt: TGTGCCAGCAGCCCCGCCGGGACAGGGATCTCCTACGAGCAGTACTTC
abundance: .; v_gene: TRBV7-9; d_gene: TRBD1; j_gene: TRBJ2-2; CDR3aa: CASSLDAGQGAQAGELFF; CDR3nt: TGTGCCAGCAGCTTAGACGCGGGACAGGGGGCGCAGGCCGGGGAGCTGTTTTTT
abundance: .; v_gene: TRBV11-2; d_gene: .; j_gene: TRBJ2-1; CDR3aa: CASSLAGSPANEQFF; CDR3nt: TGTGCCAGCAGCTTAGCCGGGAGCCCCGCCAATGAGCAGTTCTTC
abundance: .; v_gene: TRBV5-4; d_gene: .; j_gene: TRBJ1-2; CDR3aa: CASSLQEYSYGYTF; CDR3nt: TGTGCCAGCAGCTTACAGGAGTATTCCTATGGCTACACCTTC
abundance: once; v_gene: TRBV5-1; d_gene: TRBD1; j_gene: TRBJ2-7; CDR3aa: CASRRTGTYEQYF; CDR3nt: TGCGCCAGCAGAAGGACAGGGACCTACGAGCAGTACTTC
abundance: .; v_gene: TRBV7-9; d_gene: TRBD1; j_gene: TRBJ1-1; CDR3aa: CASSLGQGYTEAFF; CDR3nt: TGTGCCAGCAGCTTGGGACAGGGATACACTGAAGCTTTCTTT
abundance: once; v_gene: TRBV6-5; d_gene: .; j_gene: TRBJ1-2; CDR3aa: CASIPGRSYGYTF; CDR3nt: TGTGCCAGCATCCCTGGAAGGAGCTATGGCTACACCTTC
abundance: .; v_gene: TRBV10-2; d_gene: .; j_gene: TRBJ1-2; CDR3aa: CASIHLWGVHGYTF; CDR3nt: TGCGCCAGCATTCACCTCTGGGGGGTTCATGGCTACACCTTC
abundance: once; v_gene: TRBV4-3; d_gene: TRBD1; j_gene: TRBJ1-2; CDR3aa: CASSQENRDRSYGYTF; CDR3nt: TGCGCCAGCAGCCAGGAAAACCGGGACAGATCCTATGGCTACACCTTC
abundance: .; v_gene: TRBV5-8; d_gene: .; j_gene: TRBJ1-5; CDR3aa: CASSLYSNQPQHF; CDR3nt: TGTGCCAGCAGCTTGTATAGCAATCAGCCCCAGCATTTT
abundance: .; v_gene: TRBV7-9; d_gene: TRBD2; j_gene: TRBJ2-1; CDR3aa: CASSNSRTSGSKVYNEQFF; CDR3nt: TGTGCCAGCAGCAATTCCCGGACTAGCGGGAGTAAAGTGTACAATGAGCAGTTCTTC
abundance: .; v_gene: TRBV7-2; d_gene: TRBD2; j_gene: TRBJ2-5; CDR3aa: CASSFGGAETQYF; CDR3nt: TGTGCCAGCAGCTTCGGGGGGGCGGAGACCCAGTACTTC
abundance: .; v_gene: TRBV28; d_gene: .; j_gene: TRBJ1-5; CDR3aa: CASRDWDYNQPQHF; CDR3nt: TGTGCCAGCAGGGACTGGGATTACAATCAGCCCCAGCATTTT
abundance: once; v_gene: TRBV5-4; d_gene: .; j_gene: TRBJ1-2; CDR3aa: CASSPGGSNYGYTF; CDR3nt: TGTGCCAGCAGCCCGGGAGGATCTAACTATGGCTACACCTTC
abundance: .; v_gene: TRBV6-5; d_gene: TRBD1; j_gene: TRBJ2-1; CDR3aa: CASSAGTDYNEQFF; CDR3nt: TGTGCCAGCAGCGCCGGGACAGACTACAATGAGCAGTTCTTC
abundance: .; v_gene: TRBV9; d_gene: .; j_gene: TRBJ2-5; CDR3aa: CASSPSGFWSETQYF; CDR3nt: TGTGCCAGCAGCCCGAGCGGGTTTTGGTCAGAGACCCAGTACTTC
abundance: .; v_gene: TRBV28; d_gene: .; j_gene: TRBJ2-7; CDR3aa: CASRQIGGNPYEQYF; CDR3nt: TGTGCCAGCCGACAAATAGGGGGTAACCCCTACGAGCAGTACTTC
abundance: .; v_gene: TRBV27; d_gene: TRBD2; j_gene: TRBJ2-7; CDR3aa: CASSSPGLAAYEQYF; CDR3nt: TGTGCCAGCAGTTCCCCGGGACTAGCGGCCTACGAGCAGTACTTC
abundance: .; v_gene: TRBV19; d_gene: .; j_gene: TRBJ1-5; CDR3aa: CASRGRGNQPQHF; CDR3nt: TGTGCCAGTCGGGGTAGAGGCAATCAGCCCCAGCATTTT
abundance: .; v_gene: TRBV19; d_gene: .; j_gene: TRBJ2-7; CDR3aa: CASSRTGNYEQYF; CDR3nt: TGTGCCAGTAGCCGAACAGGGAACTACGAGCAGTACTTC
abundance: few; v_gene: TRBV29-1; d_gene: TRBD1; j_gene: TRBJ1-2; CDR3aa: CSAVQGADYGYTF; CDR3nt: TGCAGCGCCGTACAGGGGGCTGACTATGGCTACACCTTC